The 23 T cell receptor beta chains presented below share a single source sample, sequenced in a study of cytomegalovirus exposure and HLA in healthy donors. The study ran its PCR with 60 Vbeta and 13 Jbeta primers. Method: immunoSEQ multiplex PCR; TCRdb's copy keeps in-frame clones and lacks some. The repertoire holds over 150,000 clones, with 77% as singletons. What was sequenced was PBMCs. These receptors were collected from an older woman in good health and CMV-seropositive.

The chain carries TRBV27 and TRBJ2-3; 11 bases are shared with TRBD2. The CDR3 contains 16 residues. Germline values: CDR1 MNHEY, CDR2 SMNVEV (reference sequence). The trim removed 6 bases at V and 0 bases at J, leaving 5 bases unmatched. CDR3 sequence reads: CASRRGLAVSTDTQYF. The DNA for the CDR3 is TGTGCCAGCAGGAGGGGACTAGCGGTTAGCACAGATACGCAGTATTTT.

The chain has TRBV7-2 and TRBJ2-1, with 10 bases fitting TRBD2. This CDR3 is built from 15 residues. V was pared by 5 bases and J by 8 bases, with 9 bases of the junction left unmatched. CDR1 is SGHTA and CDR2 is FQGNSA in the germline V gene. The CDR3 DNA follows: TGTGCCAGCAGCCCAGCGGGGGGGACCCCCCATGAGCAGTTCTTC. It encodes CASSPAGGTPHEQFF.

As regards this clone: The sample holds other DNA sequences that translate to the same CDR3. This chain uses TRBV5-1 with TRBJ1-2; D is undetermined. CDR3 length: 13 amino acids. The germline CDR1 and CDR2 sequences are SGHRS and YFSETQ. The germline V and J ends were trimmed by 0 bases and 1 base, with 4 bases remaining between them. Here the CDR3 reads CASSLGLNYGYTF. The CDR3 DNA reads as TGCGCCAGCAGCTTGGGACTTAACTATGGCTACACCTTC.

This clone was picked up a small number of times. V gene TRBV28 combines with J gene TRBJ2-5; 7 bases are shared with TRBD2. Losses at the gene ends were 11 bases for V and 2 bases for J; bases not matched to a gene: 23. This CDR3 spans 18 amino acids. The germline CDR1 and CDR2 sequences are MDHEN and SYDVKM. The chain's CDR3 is CASQYSGREGGRQETQYF. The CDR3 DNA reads TGTGCCTCCCAGTATTCCGGCAGGGAGGGAGGTCGTCAAGAGACCCAGTACTTC.

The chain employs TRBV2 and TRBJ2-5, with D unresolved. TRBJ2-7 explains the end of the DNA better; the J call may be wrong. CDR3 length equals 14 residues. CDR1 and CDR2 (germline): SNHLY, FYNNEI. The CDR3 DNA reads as TGTGCCAGCAGACCGCCAGTACAGAGCTCCGAGCAGTACTTC. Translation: CASRPPVQSSEQYF.

CDR3: CASSFGGGGLLNTEAFF. DNA of the CDR3: TGCGCCAGCAGCTTTGGTGGGGGAGGACTGTTGAACACTGAAGCTTTCTTT. V and J are TRBV5-1 and TRBJ1-1; D might be TRBD1 (5 bases). V lost 2 bases and J lost 0, with 17 bases in between. This CDR3 comprises 17 residues. Germline V gene data show CDR1 as SGHRS and CDR2 as YFSETQ.

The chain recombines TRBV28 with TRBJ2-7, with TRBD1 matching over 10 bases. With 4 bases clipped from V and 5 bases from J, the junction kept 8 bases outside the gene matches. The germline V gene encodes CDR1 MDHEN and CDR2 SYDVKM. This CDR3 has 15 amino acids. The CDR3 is CASSSSGTGAHEQYF. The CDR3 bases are TGTGCCAGCAGTTCCTCCGGGACAGGGGCCCACGAGCAGTACTTC.

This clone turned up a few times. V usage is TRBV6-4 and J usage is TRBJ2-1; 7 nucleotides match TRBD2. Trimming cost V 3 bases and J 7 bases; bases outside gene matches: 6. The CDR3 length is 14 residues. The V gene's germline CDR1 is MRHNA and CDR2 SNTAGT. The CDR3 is CASSEGGETNEQFF. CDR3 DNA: TGTGCCAGCAGTGAGGGGGGGGAAACGAATGAGCAGTTCTTC.

In DNA, the CDR3 is TGTGCCAGCAGCTTATTTGGAGCGAGTCAGCCCCAGCATTTT. Amino acids: CASSLFGASQPQHF. This sequence joins TRBV7-2 and TRBJ1-5; D gene uncertain. This CDR3 is built from 14 residues. CDR1 and CDR2 (germline): SGHTA, FQGNSA. Trimming left V 2 bases short and J 6 bases short, with 11 bases between.

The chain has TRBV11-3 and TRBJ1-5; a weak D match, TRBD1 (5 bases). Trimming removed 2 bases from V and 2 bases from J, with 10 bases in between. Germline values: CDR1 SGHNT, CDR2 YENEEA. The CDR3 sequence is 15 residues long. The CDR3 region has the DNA TGTGCCAGCAGCTTAAGCCGGGGGGGCAATCAGCCCCAGCATTTT. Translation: CASSLSRGGNQPQHF.

CDR3 residues: CASSEYRGQKIDNEQFF. The CDR3 DNA sequence: TGTGCCAGCAGTGAATACCGTGGACAAAAGATTGACAATGAGCAGTTCTTC. The chain carries TRBV6-4 and TRBJ2-1, with D perhaps matching TRBD1 (5 bases). With 3 bases removed from V and 5 bases from J, the gap between germline ends came to 20 bases. The CDR3 spans 17 residues. Germline CDR1 is MRHNA and CDR2 is SNTAGT.

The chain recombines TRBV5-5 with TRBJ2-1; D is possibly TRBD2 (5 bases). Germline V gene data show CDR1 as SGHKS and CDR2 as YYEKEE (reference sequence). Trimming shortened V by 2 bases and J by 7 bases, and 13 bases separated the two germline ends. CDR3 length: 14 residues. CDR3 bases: TGTGCCAGCAGCTTCAACCCCGGGATAAATGAGCAGTTCTTC. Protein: CASSFNPGINEQFF.

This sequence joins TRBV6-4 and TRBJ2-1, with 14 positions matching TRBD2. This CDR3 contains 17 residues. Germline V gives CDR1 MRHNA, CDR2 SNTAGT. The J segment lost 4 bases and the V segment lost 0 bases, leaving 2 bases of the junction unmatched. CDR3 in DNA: TGTGCCAGCAGTGACTCGAGACTAGCGGGGGGGTACAATGAGCAGTTCTTC. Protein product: CASSDSRLAGGYNEQFF.

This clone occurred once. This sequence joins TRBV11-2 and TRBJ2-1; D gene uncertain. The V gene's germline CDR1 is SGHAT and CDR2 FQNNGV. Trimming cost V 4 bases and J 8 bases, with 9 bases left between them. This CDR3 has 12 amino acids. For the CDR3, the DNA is TGTGCCAGCAGCTATGGTGGCCATGAGCAGTTCTTC. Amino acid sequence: CASSYGGHEQFF.

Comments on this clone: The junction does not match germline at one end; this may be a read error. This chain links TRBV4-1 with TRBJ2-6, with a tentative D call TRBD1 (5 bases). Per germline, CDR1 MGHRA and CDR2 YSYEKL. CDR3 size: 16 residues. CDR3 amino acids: CASSQQQGSGANGLTF. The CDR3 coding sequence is TGCGCCAGCAGCCAACAGCAGGGTTCTGGGGCCAACGGCCTGACTTTC.

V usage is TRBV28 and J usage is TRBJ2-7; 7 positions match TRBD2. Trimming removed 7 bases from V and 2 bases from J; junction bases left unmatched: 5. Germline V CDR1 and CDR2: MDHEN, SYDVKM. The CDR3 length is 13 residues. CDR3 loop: CASTTAGPYEQYF. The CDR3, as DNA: TGTGCCAGCACTACAGCGGGACCCTACGAGCAGTACTTC.

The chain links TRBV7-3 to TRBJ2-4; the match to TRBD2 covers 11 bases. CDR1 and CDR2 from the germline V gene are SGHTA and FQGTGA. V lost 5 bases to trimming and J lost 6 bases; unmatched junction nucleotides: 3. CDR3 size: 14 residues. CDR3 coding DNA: TGTGCCAGCAGCCAGCTAGCGGGGGGAAACATTCAGTACTTC. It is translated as CASSQLAGGNIQYF.

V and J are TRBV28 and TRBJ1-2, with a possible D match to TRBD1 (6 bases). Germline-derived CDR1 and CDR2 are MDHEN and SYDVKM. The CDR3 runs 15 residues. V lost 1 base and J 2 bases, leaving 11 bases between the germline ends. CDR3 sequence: CASSLSDSFNYGYTF. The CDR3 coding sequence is TGTGCCAGCAGTTTATCGGACAGTTTCAACTATGGCTACACCTTC.

Here the CDR3 DNA reads TGTGCCAGTAGCAAGCAGGACAGGGCCAATGAGCAGTTCTTC. Translated, it gives CASSKQDRANEQFF. The chain has TRBV28 and TRBJ2-1; 8 bases fit TRBD1. CDR3 length: 14 amino acids. Germline loops: CDR1 MDHEN, CDR2 SYDVKM. V lost 9 bases to trimming and J lost 6 bases; unmatched junction nucleotides: 10.

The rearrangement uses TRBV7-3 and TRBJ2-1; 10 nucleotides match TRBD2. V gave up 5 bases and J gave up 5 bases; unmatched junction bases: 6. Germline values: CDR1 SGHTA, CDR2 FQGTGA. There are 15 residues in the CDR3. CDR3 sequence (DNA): TGTGCCAGCAGCCCGGGGGGACTAGCGAACAATGAGCAGTTCTTC. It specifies CASSPGGLANNEQFF.

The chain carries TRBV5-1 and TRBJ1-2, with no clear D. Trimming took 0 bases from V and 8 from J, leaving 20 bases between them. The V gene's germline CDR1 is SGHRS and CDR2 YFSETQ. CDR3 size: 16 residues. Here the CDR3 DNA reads TGCGCCAGCAGCTTGGCCGGCCCAGGTGGGCCCAACGGCTACACCTTC. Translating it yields CASSLAGPGGPNGYTF.

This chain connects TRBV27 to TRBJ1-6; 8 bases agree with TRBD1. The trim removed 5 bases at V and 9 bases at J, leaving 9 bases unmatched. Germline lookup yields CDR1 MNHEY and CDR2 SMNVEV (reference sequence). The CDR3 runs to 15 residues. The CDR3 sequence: CASSEDRAWGSPLHF. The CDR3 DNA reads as TGTGCCAGCAGTGAGGACAGGGCCTGGGGTTCACCCCTCCACTTT.

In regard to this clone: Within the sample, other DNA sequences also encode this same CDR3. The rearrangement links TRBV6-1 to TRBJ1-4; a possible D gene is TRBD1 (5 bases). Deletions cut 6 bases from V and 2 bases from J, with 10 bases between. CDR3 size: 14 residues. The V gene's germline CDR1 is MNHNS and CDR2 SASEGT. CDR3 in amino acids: CASSGGGTNEKLFF. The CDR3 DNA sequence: TGTGCCAGCAGCGGCGGGGGGACTAATGAAAAACTGTTTTTT.